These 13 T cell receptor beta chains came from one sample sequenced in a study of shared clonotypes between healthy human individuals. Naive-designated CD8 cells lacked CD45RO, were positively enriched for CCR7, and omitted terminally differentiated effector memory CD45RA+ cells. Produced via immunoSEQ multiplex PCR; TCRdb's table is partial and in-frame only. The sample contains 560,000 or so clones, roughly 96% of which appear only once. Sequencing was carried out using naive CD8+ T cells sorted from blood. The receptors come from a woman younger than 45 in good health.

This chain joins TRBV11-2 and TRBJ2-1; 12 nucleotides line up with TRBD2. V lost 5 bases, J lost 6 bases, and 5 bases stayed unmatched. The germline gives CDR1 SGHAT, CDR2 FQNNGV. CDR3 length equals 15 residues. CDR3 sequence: CASSPRTSGINEQFF. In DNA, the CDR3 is TGTGCCAGCAGCCCGAGGACTAGCGGGATCAATGAGCAGTTCTTC. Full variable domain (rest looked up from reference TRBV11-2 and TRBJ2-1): EAGVAQSPRYKIIEKRQSVAFWCNPISGHATLYWYQQILGQGPKLLIQFQNNGVVDDSQLPKDRFSAERLKGVDSTLKIQPAKLEDSAVYLCASSPRTSGINEQFFGPGTRLTVL.

The CDR3 nucleotides are TGTGCCAGCAGCCAAGAACTAGCGGGGTACTACGAGCAGTACTTC. Its protein is CASSQELAGYYEQYF. The chain links TRBV4-2 to TRBJ2-7, with 10 bases lining up with TRBD2. Trimming removed 0 bases from V and 3 bases from J; junction bases left unmatched: 2. In germline, CDR1 is LGHNA, CDR2 YNFKEQ. This CDR3 has 15 residues.

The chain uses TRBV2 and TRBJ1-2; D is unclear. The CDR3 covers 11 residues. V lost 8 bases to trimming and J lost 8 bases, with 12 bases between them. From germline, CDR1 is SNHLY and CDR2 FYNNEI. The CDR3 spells CASESGKGYTF. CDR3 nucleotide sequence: TGTGCCAGCGAGTCTGGAAAGGGCTACACCTTC.

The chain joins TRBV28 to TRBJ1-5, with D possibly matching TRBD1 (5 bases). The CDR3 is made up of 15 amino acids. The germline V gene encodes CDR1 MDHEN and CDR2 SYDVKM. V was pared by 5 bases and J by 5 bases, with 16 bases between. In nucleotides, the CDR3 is TGTGCCAGCAGTCTGGGGTCAGGGTCGCATCAGCCCCAGCATTTT. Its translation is CASSLGSGSHQPQHF.

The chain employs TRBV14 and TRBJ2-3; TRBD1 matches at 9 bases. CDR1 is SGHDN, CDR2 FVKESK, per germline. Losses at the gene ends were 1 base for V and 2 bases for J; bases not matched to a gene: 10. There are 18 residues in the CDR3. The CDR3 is CASSQGYPGQGITDTQYF. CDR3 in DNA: TGTGCCAGCAGCCAAGGATACCCGGGACAGGGCATCACAGATACGCAGTATTTT. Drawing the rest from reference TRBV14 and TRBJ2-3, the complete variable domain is EAGVTQFPSHSVIEKGQTVTLRCDPISGHDNLYWYRRVMGKEIKFLLHFVKESKQDESGMPNNRFLAERTGGTYSTLKVQPAELEDSGVYFCASSQGYPGQGITDTQYFGPGTRLTVL.

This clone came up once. CDR3 nucleotides: TGTGCCAGCAGTTTAGTTCAGGGAAATTCTGGGGCCAACGTCCTGACTTTC. Amino acids: CASSLVQGNSGANVLTF. The V and J genes are TRBV27 and TRBJ2-6; maybe TRBD1 (5 bases). Germline values: CDR1 MNHEY, CDR2 SMNVEV (reference sequence). V shed 2 bases and J shed 1 base, with 12 bases lying between them. This CDR3 has 17 amino acids. Variable domain in full (rest from reference TRBV27 and TRBJ2-6): EAQVTQNPRYLITVTGKKLTVTCSQNMNHEYMSWYRQDPGLGLRQIYYSMNVEVTDKGDVPEGYKVSRKEKRNFPLILESPSPNQTSLYFCASSLVQGNSGANVLTFGAGSRLTVL.

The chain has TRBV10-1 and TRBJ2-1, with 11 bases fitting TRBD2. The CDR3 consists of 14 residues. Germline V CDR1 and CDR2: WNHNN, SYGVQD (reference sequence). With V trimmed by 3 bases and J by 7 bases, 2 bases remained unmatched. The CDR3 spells CASSDTSGRNEQFF. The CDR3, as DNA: TGCGCCAGCAGTGACACTAGCGGGAGAAATGAGCAGTTCTTC.

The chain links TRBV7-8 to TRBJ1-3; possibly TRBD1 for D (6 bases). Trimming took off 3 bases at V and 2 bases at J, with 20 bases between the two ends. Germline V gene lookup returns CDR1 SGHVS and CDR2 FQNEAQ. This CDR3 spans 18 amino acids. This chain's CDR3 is CASSLGAPAKVAGNTIYF. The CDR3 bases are TGTGCCAGCAGCTTGGGGGCCCCCGCCAAGGTCGCTGGAAACACCATATATTTT. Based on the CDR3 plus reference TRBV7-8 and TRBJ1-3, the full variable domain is GAGVSQSPRYKVAKRGQDVALRCDPISGHVSLFWYQQALGQGPEFLTYFQNEAQLDKSGLPSDRFFAERPEGSVSTLKIQRTQQEDSAVYLCASSLGAPAKVAGNTIYFGEGSWLTVV.

The CDR3 reads CATSRDTLRTRMNTEAFF. The CDR3 nucleotides are TGTGCCACCAGCAGAGATACCTTAAGGACAAGGATGAACACTGAAGCTTTCTTT. The chain has TRBV15 and TRBJ1-1; D might be TRBD1 (5 bases). CDR1 and CDR2 from the germline V gene are LNHNV and YYDKDF (reference sequence). V lost 0 bases and J lost 0, with 17 bases in between. The length of the CDR3 is 18 residues.

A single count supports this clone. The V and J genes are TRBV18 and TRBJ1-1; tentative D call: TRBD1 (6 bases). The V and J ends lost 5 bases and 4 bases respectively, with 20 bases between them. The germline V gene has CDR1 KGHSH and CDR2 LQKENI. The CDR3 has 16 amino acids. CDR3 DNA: TGTGCCAGCTCAGAATTACAGGGATCTTTTACCACTGAAGCTTTCTTT. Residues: CASSELQGSFTTEAFF.

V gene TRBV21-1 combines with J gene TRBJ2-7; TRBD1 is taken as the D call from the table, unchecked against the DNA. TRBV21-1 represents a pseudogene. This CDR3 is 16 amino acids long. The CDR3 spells CASSKDGGTVAYEQYF. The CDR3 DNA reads TGTGCCAGCAGCAAAGATGGCGGGACAGTAGCCTACGAGCAGTACTTC.

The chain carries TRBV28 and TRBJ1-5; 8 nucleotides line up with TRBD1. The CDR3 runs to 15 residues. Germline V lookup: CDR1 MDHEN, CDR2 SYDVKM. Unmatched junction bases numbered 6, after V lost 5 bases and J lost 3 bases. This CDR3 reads CASSPWTGNNQPQHF. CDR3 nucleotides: TGTGCCAGCAGTCCCTGGACAGGGAACAATCAGCCCCAGCATTTT.

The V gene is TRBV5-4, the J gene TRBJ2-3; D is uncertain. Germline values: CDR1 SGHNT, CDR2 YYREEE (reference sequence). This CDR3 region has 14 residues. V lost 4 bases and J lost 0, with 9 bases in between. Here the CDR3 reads CASSVPDSTDTQYF. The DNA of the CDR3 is TGTGCCAGCAGCGTCCCCGACAGCACAGATACGCAGTATTTT.